Sequencing of this TCR beta chain was carried out in a study of blood T cell repertoires in COVID-19. On the study more broadly: Samples representing acute and convalescent COVID-19 were sourced from the United States, Italy and Spain.

The CDR3 sequence is 18 residues long. V was clipped by 4 bases and J by 0 bases, with 18 bases between them. Germline-derived CDR1 and CDR2 are KGHDR and SFDVKD. Here immunoSEQ multiplex PCR was the method, and the copy in TCRdb shows in-frame clones only, minus some. The table shows fewer than 200,000 clones, with 70% to 90% occurring only once. The clonotype originates from a man aged 55-75 years who had recovered from COVID-19. This chain joins TRBV24-1 and TRBJ2-1; perhaps TRBD1 as D (6 bases). The sequenced sample was peripheral blood. This chain's CDR3 is CATSDDDRTMSSYNEQFF. Written as DNA, the CDR3 is TGTGCCACCAGTGACGATGACAGGACCATGAGCTCCTACAATGAGCAGTTCTTC.